One and the same sample provided the 15 T cell receptor beta chains below, sequenced in a study of patients and donors after allogeneic stem cell transplantation. MiXCR, run by TCRdb on the RT-PCR reads, gives a single entry per CDR3 protein. The sample holds around 170,000 distinct CDR3 sequences, nearly 25% seen once. The sample was blood, either unsorted or a sorted T cell fraction (not recorded which). These receptor sequences come from a human donor who was either an allogeneic HSCT recipient or a stem cell or donor lymphocyte infusion donor (not recorded which). It is not recorded whose cells these are; they may come from a transplant donor.

This clonotype has just a few counts. This chain uses TRBV27 with TRBJ1-2; D possibly corresponds to TRBD1 (6 bases). V gave up 6 bases and J gave up 3 bases, with 17 bases separating them. The CDR3 has 15 amino acids. Per germline, CDR1 MNHEY and CDR2 SMNVEV (reference sequence). CDR3 region: CASSVRGWGHYGYTF. DNA for the CDR3: TGTGCCAGCAGCGTAAGGGGGTGGGGTCACTATGGCTACACCTTC.

The gene calls are TRBV29-1 and TRBJ2-2; 9 nucleotides match TRBD1. The CDR3 spans 13 residues. V lost 3 bases to trimming and J lost 4 bases; unmatched junction nucleotides: 0. The V gene's germline CDR1 is SQVTM and CDR2 ANQGSEA. CDR3 protein: CSVEDRGTGELFF. The CDR3 DNA is TGCAGCGTTGAGGACAGGGGCACCGGGGAGCTGTTTTTT.

The chain couples TRBV12-3 or TRBV12-4 to TRBJ1-1, with a possible D match to TRBD1 (5 bases). V was shortened by 2 bases and J by 6 bases, with 13 bases between the two germline ends. CDR3 length: 14 amino acids. The CDR3 DNA reads TGTGCCAGCAGTTTAAGTCTAGGGGTCCCTGAAGCTTTCTTT. Translated: CASSLSLGVPEAFF.

This chain connects TRBV10-3 to TRBJ1-5, with a tentative D call TRBD1 (5 bases). CDR3 length: 14 residues. V lost 6 bases and J 2 bases, leaving 11 bases between the germline ends. CDR1 and CDR2 (germline): ENHRY, SYGVKD. CDR3 sequence reads: CAISDGQGNQPQHF. The CDR3 DNA reads as TGTGCCATCAGCGACGGACAAGGCAATCAGCCCCAGCATTTT.

CDR3 nucleotides: TGCGCCAGCAGCCAAGAGGGCTGGGGCAGCTCGAATTCACCCCTCCACTTT. It codes for CASSQEGWGSSNSPLHF. The chain uses TRBV4-1 and TRBJ1-6, with a weak D call TRBD1 (5 bases). The CDR3 covers 17 residues. CDR1 MGHRA and CDR2 YSYEKL come from the germline V gene. Trimming left V 0 bases short and J 7 bases short, with 16 bases between.

This clonotype was counted many times. CDR3 residues: CASSLAAGLYGYTF. DNA of the CDR3: TGTGCCAGCAGCTTAGCGGCAGGGCTCTATGGCTACACCTTC. The J gene is TRBJ1-2, the V gene TRBV7-2; maybe TRBD1 (5 bases). The germline V gene has CDR1 SGHTA and CDR2 FQGNSA. The CDR3 loop spans 14 amino acids. V dropped 0 bases and J dropped 4 bases, with 9 bases sitting between them. Variable domain in full (rest from reference TRBV7-2 and TRBJ1-2): GAGVSQSPSNKVTEKGKDVELRCDPISGHTALYWYRQSLGQGLEFLIYFQGNSAPDKSGLPSDRFSAERTGGSVSTLTIQRTQQEDSAVYLCASSLAAGLYGYTFGSGTRLTVV.

The gene calls are TRBV6-1 and TRBJ1-5, with D possibly matching TRBD1 (5 bases). The CDR3 spans 14 residues. Germline V gives CDR1 MNHNS, CDR2 SASEGT. The V gene lost 7 bases and the J gene lost 4 bases, with 14 bases spanning the gap. The CDR3 DNA sequence: TGTGCCAGCACCATTCTGGGGGGAAATCAGCCCCAGCATTTT. This translates into CASTILGGNQPQHF.

This clonotype was seen a few times. Here the CDR3 reads CASSFSRGGLNEQFF. CDR3 DNA: TGTGCCAGCAGCTTTTCACGGGGGGGCCTCAATGAGCAGTTCTTC. V usage is TRBV7-7 and J usage is TRBJ2-1, with 8 bases fitting TRBD2. CDR1 is SSHAT and CDR2 is FNYEAQ in the germline V gene (reference sequence). J lost 6 bases, V lost 3 bases, and 7 bases had no gene match. This CDR3 contains 15 residues. The full variable domain, with the rest looked up from reference TRBV7-7 and TRBJ2-1, is GAGVSQSPRYKVTKRGQDVTLRCDPISSHATLYWYQQALGQGPEFLTYFNYEAQPDKSGLPSDRFSAERPEGSISTLTIQRTEQRDSAMYRCASSFSRGGLNEQFFGPGTRLTVL.

This chain uses TRBV20-1 with TRBJ2-1, with TRBD2 matching over 9 bases. This CDR3 has 14 amino acids. The germline gives CDR1 DFQATT, CDR2 SNEGSKA (reference sequence). With V trimmed by 6 bases and J by 8 bases, 11 bases remained unmatched. CDR3 region: CSASGGGASHEQFF. CDR3 sequence (DNA): TGCAGTGCCAGCGGCGGGGGGGCGTCGCATGAGCAGTTCTTC.

J is TRBJ1-4 and V is TRBV20-1; D is perhaps TRBD1 (5 bases). This CDR3 has 15 residues. V lost 0 bases to trimming and J lost 4 bases, with 12 bases between them. CDR1 and CDR2 (germline): DFQATT, SNEGSKA (reference sequence). In DNA form, the CDR3 reads TGCAGTGCTAGAGATCTAGGGGCGAATAATGAAAAACTGTTTTTT. This codes for CSARDLGANNEKLFF.

The chain carries TRBV12-3 or TRBV12-4 and TRBJ2-7; possibly TRBD1 or TRBD2 for D (5 bases each). V was trimmed by 1 base and J by 6 bases, leaving 16 bases between them. This CDR3 comprises 15 residues. CDR3 protein: CASSLEGPSSREQYF. CDR3 coding DNA: TGTGCCAGCAGTTTAGAGGGACCCTCATCACGCGAGCAGTACTTC.

This sequence joins TRBV12-3 or TRBV12-4 and TRBJ1-1, with no clear D. The ends were cut back, 5 bases at V and 4 bases at J, with 14 bases in the middle. The CDR3 length is 14 residues. CDR3 residues: CASSLGLGSTEAFF. Here the CDR3 DNA reads TGTGCCAGCAGTCTGGGCTTGGGGAGCACTGAAGCTTTCTTT.

The chain combines TRBV12-3 or TRBV12-4 with TRBJ2-7; TRBD1 aligns across 11 bases. The CDR3 spans 14 residues. V shed 6 bases, J shed 5 bases, and the junction held 6 bases outside the gene matches. CDR3 amino acids: CASRTGQGAHEQYF. The CDR3 region has the DNA TGTGCCAGCAGAACTGGACAGGGGGCCCACGAGCAGTACTTC.

The rearrangement links TRBV12-3 or TRBV12-4 to TRBJ1-5; perhaps TRBD1 as D (5 bases). This CDR3 region has 16 residues. Trimming took 0 bases from V and 7 from J, leaving 16 bases between them. This CDR3 is CASSLAMGVGRQPQHF. The CDR3 DNA is TGTGCCAGCAGTTTAGCGATGGGGGTAGGAAGGCAGCCCCAGCATTTT.

In its sample, this clonotype was seen a few times. The genes are TRBV4-2 and TRBJ2-5; no firm D call. V was cut by 0 bases and J by 1 base, with 6 bases left in between. CDR1 and CDR2 (germline): LGHNA, YNFKEQ. There are 14 residues in the CDR3. The CDR3 is CASSQDGFQETQYF. Written as DNA, the CDR3 is TGTGCCAGCAGCCAAGATGGATTCCAAGAGACCCAGTACTTC.